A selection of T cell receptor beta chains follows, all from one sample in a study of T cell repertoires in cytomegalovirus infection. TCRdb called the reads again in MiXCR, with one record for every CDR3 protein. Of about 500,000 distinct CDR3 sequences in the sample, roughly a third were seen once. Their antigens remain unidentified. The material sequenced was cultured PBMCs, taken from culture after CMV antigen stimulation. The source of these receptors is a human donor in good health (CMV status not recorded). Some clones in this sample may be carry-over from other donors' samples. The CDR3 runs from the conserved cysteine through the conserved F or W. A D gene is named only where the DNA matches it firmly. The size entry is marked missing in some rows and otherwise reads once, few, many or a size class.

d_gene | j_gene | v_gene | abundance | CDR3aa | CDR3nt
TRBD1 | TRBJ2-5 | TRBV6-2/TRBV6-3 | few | CASSPYRGRETQYF | TGTGCCAGCAGCCCGTACAGGGGCCGGGAGACCCAGTACTTC
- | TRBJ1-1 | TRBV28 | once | CASSLNSRAAEAFF | TGTGCCAGCAGTTTAAATTCTCGTGCTGCTGAAGCTTTCTTT
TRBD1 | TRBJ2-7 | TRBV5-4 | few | CASSPRTGRAEQYF | TGTGCCAGCAGCCCCCGGACAGGGCGGGCAGAGCAGTACTTC
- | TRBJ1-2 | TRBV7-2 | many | CASSEAQGRYGYTF | TGTGCCAGCAGCGAGGCCCAGGGCCGCTATGGCTACACCTTC
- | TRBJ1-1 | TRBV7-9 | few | CASSLGGSRLTEAFF | TGTGCCAGCAGCTTAGGTGGCAGTAGGCTCACTGAAGCTTTCTTT
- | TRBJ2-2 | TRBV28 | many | CASSLSGELRSGELFF | TGTGCCAGCAGTTTGTCTGGGGAATTGAGGTCCGGGGAGCTGTTTTTT
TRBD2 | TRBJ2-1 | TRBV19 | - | CASSKRLAGDGNEQFF | TGTGCCAGTAGTAAAAGACTAGCGGGAGACGGCAATGAGCAGTTCTTC
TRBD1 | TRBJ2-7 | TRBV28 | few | CASSPAGTGATEQYF | TGTGCCAGCAGTCCCGCCGGGACAGGGGCCACCGAGCAGTACTTC
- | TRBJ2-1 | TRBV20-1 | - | CSARVGGPSDEQFF | TGCAGTGCTAGAGTCGGGGGTCCTAGCGATGAGCAGTTCTTC
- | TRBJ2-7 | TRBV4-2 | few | CASSLGPGASSYEQYF | TGTGCCAGCAGCCTCGGCCCAGGGGCCAGCTCCTACGAGCAGTACTTC
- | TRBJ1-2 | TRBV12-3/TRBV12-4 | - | CANRPDWAGGYTF | TGTGCCAACAGACCGGACTGGGCGGGAGGCTACACCTTC
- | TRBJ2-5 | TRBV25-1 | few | CASSEYTGYQETQYF | TGTGCCAGCAGTGAATATACGGGCTACCAAGAGACCCAGTACTTC
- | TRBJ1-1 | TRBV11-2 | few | CASSLVAGRKNTEAFF | TGTGCCAGCAGCTTAGTCGCGGGGAGGAAGAACACTGAAGCTTTCTTT
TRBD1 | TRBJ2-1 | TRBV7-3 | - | CASSSAGTGKHNEQFF | TGTGCCAGCAGCTCCGCCGGGACAGGGAAACACAATGAGCAGTTCTTC
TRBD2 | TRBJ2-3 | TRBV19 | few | CASSVGTSGSFSTDTQYF | TGTGCCAGTAGTGTTGGGACTAGCGGGAGCTTCAGCACAGATACGCAGTATTTT
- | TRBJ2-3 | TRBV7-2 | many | CASSLAKRTDTQYF | TGTGCCAGCAGCTTAGCGAAGCGGACAGATACGCAGTATTTT
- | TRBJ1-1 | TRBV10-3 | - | CAISEWVNTEAFF | TGTGCCATCAGTGAGTGGGTGAACACTGAAGCTTTCTTT
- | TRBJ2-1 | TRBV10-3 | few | CAIRPGTRGYNEQFF | TGTGCCATCAGACCCGGGACCCGAGGATACAATGAGCAGTTCTTC
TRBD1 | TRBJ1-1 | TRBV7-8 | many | CASSSTRDRGNTEAFF | TGTGCCAGCAGCTCTACCCGGGACAGGGGGAACACTGAAGCTTTCTTT
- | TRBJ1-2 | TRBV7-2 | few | CASSLGGGRLNYGYTF | TGTGCCAGCAGCTTAGGCGGGGGGCGATTAAACTATGGCTACACCTTC
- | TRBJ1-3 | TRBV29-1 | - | CSVDPLDGTSGNTIYF | TGCAGCGTTGACCCCCTCGACGGCACCTCTGGAAACACCATATATTTT
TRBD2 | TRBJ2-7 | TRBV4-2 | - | CASSQDSGPSYEQYF | TGTGCCAGCAGCCAAGATAGCGGGCCCTCCTACGAGCAGTACTTC
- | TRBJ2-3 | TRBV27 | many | CASSLVFPDTQYF | TGTGCCAGCAGTTTGGTCTTTCCGGATACGCAGTATTTT
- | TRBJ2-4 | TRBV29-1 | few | CSAFENIQYF | TGCAGCGCCTTTGAGAACATTCAGTACTTC
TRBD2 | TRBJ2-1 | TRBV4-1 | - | CASSQAGTSWSEQFF | TGCGCCAGCAGCCAAGCGGGGACTAGCTGGAGTGAGCAGTTCTTC
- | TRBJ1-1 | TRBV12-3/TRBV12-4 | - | CASSFAGRGTEAFF | TGTGCCAGCAGTTTCGCTGGGAGAGGAACTGAAGCTTTCTTT
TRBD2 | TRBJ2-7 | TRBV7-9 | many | CASSPDRSGLAGYEQYF | TGTGCCAGCAGCCCGGACAGGAGTGGACTAGCGGGATACGAGCAGTACTTC
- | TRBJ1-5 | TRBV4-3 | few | CASSQDVNQPQHF | TGCGCCAGCAGCCAAGATGTCAATCAGCCCCAGCATTTT